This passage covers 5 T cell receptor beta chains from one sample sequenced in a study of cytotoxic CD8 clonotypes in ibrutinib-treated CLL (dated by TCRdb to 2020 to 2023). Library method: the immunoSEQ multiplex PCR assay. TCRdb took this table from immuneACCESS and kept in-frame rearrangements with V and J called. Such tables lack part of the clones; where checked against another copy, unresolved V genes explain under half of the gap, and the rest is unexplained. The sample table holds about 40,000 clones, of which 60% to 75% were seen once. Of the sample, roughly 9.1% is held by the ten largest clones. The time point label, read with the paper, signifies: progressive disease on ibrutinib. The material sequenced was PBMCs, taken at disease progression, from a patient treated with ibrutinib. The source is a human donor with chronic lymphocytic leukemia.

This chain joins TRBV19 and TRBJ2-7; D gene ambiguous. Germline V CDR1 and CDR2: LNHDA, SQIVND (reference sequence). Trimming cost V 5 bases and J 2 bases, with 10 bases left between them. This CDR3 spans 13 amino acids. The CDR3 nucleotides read TGTGCCAGTAGTGTGACCACTACCTACGAGCAGTACTTC. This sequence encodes CASSVTTTYEQYF.

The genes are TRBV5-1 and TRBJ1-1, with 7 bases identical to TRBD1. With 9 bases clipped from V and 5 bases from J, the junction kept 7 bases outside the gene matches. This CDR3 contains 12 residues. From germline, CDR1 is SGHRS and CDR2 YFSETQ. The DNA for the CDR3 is TGCGCCACCCGGGACAGTGGGACTGAAGCTTTCTTT. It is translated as CATRDSGTEAFF.

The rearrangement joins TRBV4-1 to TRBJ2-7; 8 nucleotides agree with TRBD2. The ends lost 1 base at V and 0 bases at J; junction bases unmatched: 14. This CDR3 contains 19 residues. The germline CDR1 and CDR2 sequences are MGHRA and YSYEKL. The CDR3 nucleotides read TGCGCCAGCAGCCAAGTTGGCGGGAGGTCGAGAACTAGCTCCTACGAGCAGTACTTC. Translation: CASSQVGGRSRTSSYEQYF.

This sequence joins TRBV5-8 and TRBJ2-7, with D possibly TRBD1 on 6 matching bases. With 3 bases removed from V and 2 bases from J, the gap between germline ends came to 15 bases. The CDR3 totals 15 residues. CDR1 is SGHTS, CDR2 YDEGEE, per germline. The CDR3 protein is CASSSQTGTTYEQYF. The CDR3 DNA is TGTGCCAGCAGCTCACAAACCGGGACAACCTACGAGCAGTACTTC.

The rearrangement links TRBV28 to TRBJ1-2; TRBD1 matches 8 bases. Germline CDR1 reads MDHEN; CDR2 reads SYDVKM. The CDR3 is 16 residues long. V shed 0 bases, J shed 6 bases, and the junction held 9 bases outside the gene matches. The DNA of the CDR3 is TGTGCCAGCAGTTTATGGCCGACAGGGGAGATAGATGGCTACACCTTC. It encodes CASSLWPTGEIDGYTF.